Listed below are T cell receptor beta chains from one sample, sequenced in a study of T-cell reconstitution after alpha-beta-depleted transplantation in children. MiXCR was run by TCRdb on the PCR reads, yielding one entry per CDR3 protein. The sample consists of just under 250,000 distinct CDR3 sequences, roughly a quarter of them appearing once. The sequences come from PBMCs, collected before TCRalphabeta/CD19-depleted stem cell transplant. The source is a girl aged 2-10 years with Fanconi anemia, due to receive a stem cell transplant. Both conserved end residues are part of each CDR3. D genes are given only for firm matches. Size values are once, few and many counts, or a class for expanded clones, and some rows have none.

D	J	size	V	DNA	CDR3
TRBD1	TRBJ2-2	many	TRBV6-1	TGTGCCAGCAGTGTGACAGGGACCACCGGGGAGCTGTTTTTT	CASSVTGTTGELFF
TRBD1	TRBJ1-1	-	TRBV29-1	TGCAGCTCCGACCTACAGGGGGCGAACACTGAAGCTTTCTTT	CSSDLQGANTEAFF
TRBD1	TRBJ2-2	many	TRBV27	TGTGCCGCAAGGGGGCTAGGCACCGGGGAGCTGTTTTTT	CAARGLGTGELFF
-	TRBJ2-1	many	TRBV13	TGTGCCAGCAGCTCGCTTTCTACACTATACAATGAGCAGTTCTTC	CASSSLSTLYNEQFF
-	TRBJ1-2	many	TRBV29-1	TGCAGCGTTGGGGGGGTAGGGGACAACTATGGCTACACCTTC	CSVGGVGDNYGYTF
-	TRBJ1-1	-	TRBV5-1	TGCGCCAGCAGCTCACACCGTGGTTTTTCAGGGGCCCAAATGAACACTGAAGCTTTCTTT	CASSSHRGFSGAQMNTEAFF
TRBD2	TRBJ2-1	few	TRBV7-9	TGTGCCAGCGAACAGCGGGGGAGTTGGAATGAGCAGTTCTTC	CASEQRGSWNEQFF
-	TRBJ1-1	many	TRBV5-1	TGCGCCAGCAGCTTGGGGGCAGGGCCGAACATGAACACTGAAGCTTTCTTT	CASSLGAGPNMNTEAFF
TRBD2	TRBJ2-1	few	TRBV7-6	TGTGCCAGCAGCTTAGCTCCTAGCGGGGGGTCTTACTACAATGAGCAGTTCTTC	CASSLAPSGGSYYNEQFF
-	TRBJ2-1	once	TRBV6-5	TGTGCCAGCAGTTACGTAGGGGGGGCCCGATACAATGAGCAGTTCTTC	CASSYVGGARYNEQFF
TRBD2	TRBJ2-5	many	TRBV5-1	TGCGCCAGCAGCGGAGCGGGAGGTCGCTGGGAGACCCAGTACTTC	CASSGAGGRWETQYF
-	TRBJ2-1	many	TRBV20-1	TGCAGTGCTAGACCTTACTCCTACAATGAGCAGTTCTTC	CSARPYSYNEQFF
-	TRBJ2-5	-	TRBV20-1	TGCAGTGCTAGAGATTTGGCAGGAAGAAAAATGGAGACCCAGTACTTC	CSARDLAGRKMETQYF
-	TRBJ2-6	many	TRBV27	TGTGCCAGATCTAATCAGAGCTCTGGGGCCAACGTCCTGACTTTC	CARSNQSSGANVLTF
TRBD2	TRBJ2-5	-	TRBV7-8	TGTGCCAGCAGCTTAGGCCTGGGACTACCAACCAAAGAGACCCAGTACTTC	CASSLGLGLPTKETQYF
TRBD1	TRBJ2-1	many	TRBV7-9	TGTGCCAGCAGCCCCCGGGACAGCAACTACAATGAGCAGTTCTTC	CASSPRDSNYNEQFF
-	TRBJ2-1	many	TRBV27	TGTGCCAGCAGTTTATCGAATCATGAGCAGTTCTTC	CASSLSNHEQFF
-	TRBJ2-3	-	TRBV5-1	TGCGCCAGCAGCTTTTCTAGCGTGACAGATACGCAGTATTTT	CASSFSSVTDTQYF
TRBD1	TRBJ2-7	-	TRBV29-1	TGCAGCGTTGAACTACAGGGGCCCTACGAGCAGTACTTC	CSVELQGPYEQYF
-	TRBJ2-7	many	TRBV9	TGTGCCAGCAGCGTAGGGGACGGCTCTAGGGAGCAGTACTTC	CASSVGDGSREQYF
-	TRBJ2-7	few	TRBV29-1	TGCAGCGTCCATTTATGGGGACCCGGGCAGACCTACGAGCAGTACTTC	CSVHLWGPGQTYEQYF
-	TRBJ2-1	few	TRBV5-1	TGCGCCAGCAGCCCAAACGGACGGGTTGAGCAGTTCTTC	CASSPNGRVEQFF
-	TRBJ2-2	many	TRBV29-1	TGCAGCGTTGCGACGGGGGCCGCCGGGGAGCTGTTTTTT	CSVATGAAGELFF
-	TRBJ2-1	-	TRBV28	TGTGCCAGCAGAAGAGCGGACGCGCCCTACAATGAGCAGTTCTTC	CASRRADAPYNEQFF
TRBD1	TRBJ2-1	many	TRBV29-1	TGCAGCGTCGGACAGGGGGGCGGTGAGCAGTTCTTC	CSVGQGGGEQFF
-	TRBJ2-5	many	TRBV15	TGTGCCACCAGCAGAGCATTTAGGACAGCGTACCAAGAGACCCAGTACTTC	CATSRAFRTAYQETQYF
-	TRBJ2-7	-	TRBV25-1	TGTGCCAGCAGGGCCGGCCACCAATACGAGCAGTACTTC	CASRAGHQYEQYF
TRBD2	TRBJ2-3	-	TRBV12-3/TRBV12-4	TGTGCCAGCAGTTTAGCGCAACGGGGGGGCACAGATACGCAGTATTTT	CASSLAQRGGTDTQYF
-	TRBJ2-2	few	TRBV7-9	TGTGCCAGCAGGAAGGACGGTAACACCGGGGAGCTGTTTTTT	CASRKDGNTGELFF
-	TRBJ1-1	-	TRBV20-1	TGCAGTGCTAGCCGCCCAGGTGAAGCTTTCTTT	CSASRPGEAFF
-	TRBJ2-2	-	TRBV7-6	TGTGCCAGCAGCTTAGGCGTCAATAAGGGGCCCGGGGAGCTGTTTTTT	CASSLGVNKGPGELFF
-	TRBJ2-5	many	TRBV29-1	TGCAGCGTTGTATTGTGGGGGACTTTCCAAGAGACCCAGTACTTC	CSVVLWGTFQETQYF
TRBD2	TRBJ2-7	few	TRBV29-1	TGCAGCGTTGAACTCTGGACTAGCGGTTCCTACGAGCAGTACTTC	CSVELWTSGSYEQYF
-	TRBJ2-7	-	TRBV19	TGTGCCAGTAGTCACAAGTCGAGGGACTCCTACGAGCAGTACTTC	CASSHKSRDSYEQYF
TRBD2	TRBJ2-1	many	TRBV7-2	TGTGCCAGCAGCTCCCGGACTAGCGGGGGGGCCGCCTACAATGAGCAGTTCTTC	CASSSRTSGGAAYNEQFF
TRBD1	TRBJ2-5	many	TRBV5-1	TGCGCCAGCAGCTACGACAGGGGGTGGGAGACCCAGTACTTC	CASSYDRGWETQYF
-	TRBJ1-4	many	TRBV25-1	TGTGCCAGCCGAGGGGGGGGTGCAACTAATGAAAAACTGTTTTTT	CASRGGGATNEKLFF
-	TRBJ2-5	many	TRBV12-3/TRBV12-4	TGTGCCAGCAGTTTTTTTAGGGAGACCCAGTACTTC	CASSFFRETQYF
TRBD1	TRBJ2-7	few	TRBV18	TGTGCCAGCTCACAGGGACAGAGGATCTACGAGCAGTACTTC	CASSQGQRIYEQYF
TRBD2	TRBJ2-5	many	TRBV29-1	TGCAGCGTTGATTGGGGGGGAGGAGAGACCCAGTACTTC	CSVDWGGGETQYF
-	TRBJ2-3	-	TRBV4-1	TGCGCCAGCAGCCAAGTCGGTCTAGGTTCCACAGATACGCAGTATTTT	CASSQVGLGSTDTQYF
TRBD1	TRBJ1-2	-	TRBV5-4	TGTGCCAGCAGCCACGAAACAGGGGTCGGGGCAGGCTACACCTTC	CASSHETGVGAGYTF
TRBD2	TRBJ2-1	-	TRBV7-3	TGTGCCAGCAGCTCTACGGGGGGACTCGTCGATGAGCAGTTCTTC	CASSSTGGLVDEQFF
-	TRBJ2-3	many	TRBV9	TGTGCCAGCAGCGTAGAAGCGATCACAGATACGCAGTATTTT	CASSVEAITDTQYF
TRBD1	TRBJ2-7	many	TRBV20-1	TGCAGTGCTAGGGAAGGGACAGGGGACTACGAGCAGTACTTC	CSAREGTGDYEQYF
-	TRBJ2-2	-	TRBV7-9	TGTGCCAGCCCTAGATCTTTGAGCGGCCCGAACACCGGGGAGCTGTTTTTT	CASPRSLSGPNTGELFF